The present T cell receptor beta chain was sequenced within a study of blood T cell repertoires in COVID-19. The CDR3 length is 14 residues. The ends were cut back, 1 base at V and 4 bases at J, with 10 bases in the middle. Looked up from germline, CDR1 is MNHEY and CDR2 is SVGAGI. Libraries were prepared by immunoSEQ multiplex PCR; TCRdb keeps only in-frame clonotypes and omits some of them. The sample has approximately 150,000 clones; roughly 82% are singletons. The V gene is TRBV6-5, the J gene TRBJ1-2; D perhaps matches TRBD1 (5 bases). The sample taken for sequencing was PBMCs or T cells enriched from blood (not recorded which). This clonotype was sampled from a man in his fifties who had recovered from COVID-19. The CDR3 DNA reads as TGTGCCAGCAGTTACTTGGGCGGGGGCTATGGCTACACCTTC. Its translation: CASSYLGGGYGYTF.